This T cell receptor beta chain came from a study of glioma-infiltrating T cells (dated by TCRdb to about 2016). About the study as a whole: Low-grade gliomas were WHO grade II oligodendrogliomas or astrocytomas, and glioblastomas were WHO grade IV tumors sampled at initial rather than recurrent diagnosis. Dexamethasone was administered to glioma patients for six or fewer days before surgery. Blood libraries targeted roughly 4- to 10-fold sequencing coverage of 1 million or so peripheral T cells. TCR alpha- and beta-chain repertoires were sequenced from glioma tissue, non-neoplastic brain tissue and matched peripheral blood mononuclear cells. Each tissue-infiltrating repertoire was compared with the same patient's peripheral blood repertoire to measure divergence between tissue and blood T-cell populations. Three low-grade glioma patients, roughly eight primary glioblastoma patients, and three non-glioma patients who contributed non-neoplastic brain tissue made up the paired cohort. On the study overall, not on this receptor specifically: Tissue and blood shared very few CDR3 sequences, a result attributed to high CDR3 diversity and limited sampling. Small numbers underpinned the group comparisons: about eight glioblastoma patients, three low-grade glioma patients and three non-neoplastic patients. VJ-independent divergence between tissue and blood was lower than expected in non-neoplastic patients but higher than expected in all gliomas, particularly low-grade gliomas. Patients with low tissue-blood divergence were marked by a signature set of shared blood CDR3 motifs, and that set was depleted in highly divergent patients.

In its sample, this clonotype was seen a few times. Its antigen is unknown. No much larger clonotype is one base removed from it; base qualities were not supplied. The germline ends are 23 bases apart after V is trimmed by 6 bases and J by 5 bases. Including cysteine and phenylalanine, the CDR3 has 17 amino acids. The retained sequence is limited to the CDR3, 51 bases, with the frame set at the first base. The germline V gene (reference sequence) gives CDR1 as MNHEY and CDR2 as SMNVEV. The iRepertoire nested amplicon-rescue multiplex PCR (arm-PCR) platform was used to amplify TCR alpha and beta CDR3 regions from RNA. The input for one-step reverse transcription and amplification was roughly 100-450 ng of either tissue mRNA or PBMC total RNA. Following bead purification, Illumina adapters were added by a secondary multiplex PCR, and the libraries were gel-purified between 200 and 400 bp. Libraries carried internal 6-nucleotide barcodes used for demultiplexing. Sequencing of libraries was performed on an Illumina MiSeq with 2x220 or 2x250 nucleotide paired-end reads. As for the authors' bioinformatics: Paired reads were merged with FLASH 1.2.11 and aligned to the GRCh37 human genome with BWA-MEM before extracting TRA and TRB reads. An IMGT-derived reference of cassette sequences and CDR3 motifs, with pseudogenes included, was used for V and J assignment. Reads were translated in three frames, and productive CDR3s were defined as those with a C...FGXG motif and no stop codons. Unique combinations of V-J cassette pair and CDR3 amino acid sequence were defined as clonotypes. Hamming distance filtering was applied to reads, with thresholds set by the sequence error rate of each sample in mapped regions. TCRdb redid the processing of the public reads, applying fastp at Q25 and MiXCR, and retained in-frame beta chains. When rows share a CDR3 protein, they turn into one entry using the most common DNA and genes. TCRdb's processing, not the study's, gives the V and J calls here. The sample table holds around 390,000 distinct CDR3 sequences, of which about two fifths were seen once. The biggest ten clones account for 9.5% to 15% of the sample.

Surgical brain or tumor specimens were cryofrozen in liquid nitrogen immediately after resection, and peripheral blood cells were collected concurrently. Sequenced material: glioma tissue, nonneoplastic brain tissue, or PBMCs (not recorded which). The clonotype was recovered from a human donor with low-grade glioma or glioblastoma, undergoing nonglioma brain surgery, or in good health (not recorded which). The chain was built from TRBV27 and TRBJ2-1; perhaps TRBD2 is the D gene, with 6 bases matching. The sequence in DNA is TGTGCCAGCAGATTTCAAGTTGCGGGGCGAGTTAACAATGAGCAGTTCTTC. Its coded protein is CASRFQVAGRVNNEQFF.